These 25 T cell receptor beta chains came from one sample sequenced in a study of beta chain features in type 1 diabetes. Sequenced material consisted of expressed TCRB transcripts (all of the isolated RNA was reverse transcribed). TCRdb's table, derived via immunoSEQ multiplex PCR, lists solely in-frame clones and lacks some. The sample lists some 270,000 clones; 13% to 15% were seen once. Sequencing used naive CD4+ T cells from blood. The receptor source for this set is a woman aged 35 to 49 in good health.

This chain uses TRBV6-5 with TRBJ1-2; 8 bases agree with TRBD1. This CDR3 region has 13 residues. V dropped 2 bases and J dropped 8; count of bases not matched to a gene: 4. Germline V gene lookup returns CDR1 MNHEY and CDR2 SVGAGI. The CDR3 loop reads CASSYVTGVGYTF. The CDR3 nucleotides read TGTGCCAGCAGTTACGTGACAGGGGTAGGCTACACCTTC.

This clone appeared a single time. DNA for the CDR3: TGTGCCAGCAGGACTCTGCGGGGGGGAACAGATACGCAGTATTTT. It is translated as CASRTLRGGTDTQYF. The gene calls are TRBV6-1 and TRBJ2-3; 9 bases match TRBD2. Looked up from germline, CDR1 is MNHNS and CDR2 is SASEGT. The CDR3 extends over 15 amino acids. The trim removed 6 bases at V and 3 bases at J, leaving 7 bases unmatched.

This chain joins TRBV6-6 and TRBJ1-1, with D uncertain. Trimming removed 7 bases from V and 5 bases from J, with 5 bases in between. The CDR3 runs 10 residues. The germline V gene has CDR1 MNHNY and CDR2 SVGAGI (reference sequence). CDR3: CASTRTEAFF. DNA for the CDR3: TGTGCCAGCACTCGGACTGAAGCTTTCTTT.

The sample holds many counts of this clone. V gene TRBV4-1 combines with J gene TRBJ2-2; TRBD1 matches 8 bases. The J segment lost 4 bases and the V segment lost 4 bases, leaving 11 bases of the junction unmatched. Germline V gene sequence: CDR1 MGHRA, CDR2 YSYEKL. CDR3 length: 17 amino acids. CDR3 region: CASSPVRQGRSTGELFF. The CDR3 DNA reads as TGCGCCAGCAGCCCCGTAAGACAGGGGAGGAGCACCGGGGAGCTGTTTTTT.

This clone turned up a few times. The chain carries TRBV19 and TRBJ2-7, with 8 bases identical to TRBD2. Looked up from germline, CDR1 is LNHDA and CDR2 is SQIVND (reference sequence). The CDR3 spans 15 residues. The V and J ends lost 6 bases and 3 bases, in that order; junction bases with no gene match: 10. The CDR3 reads CASSDPRTSIYEQYF. For the CDR3, the DNA is TGTGCCAGTAGCGACCCCCGGACTAGCATCTACGAGCAGTACTTC.

The chain joins TRBV13 to TRBJ2-3, with D perhaps matching TRBD2 (5 bases). The CDR3 loop spans 15 amino acids. V was trimmed by 5 bases and J by 0 bases, leaving 12 bases between them. Germline V lookup: CDR1 PRHDT, CDR2 FYEKMQ (reference sequence). The CDR3: CASSPDPGSTDTQYF. The CDR3 nucleotides read TGTGCCAGCAGCCCAGATCCGGGGAGCACAGATACGCAGTATTTT. Based on the CDR3 plus reference TRBV13 and TRBJ2-3, the full variable domain is AAGVIQSPRHLIKEKRETATLKCYPIPRHDTVYWYQQGPGQDPQFLISFYEKMQSDKGSIPDRFSAQQFSDYHSELNMSSLELGDSALYFCASSPDPGSTDTQYFGPGTRLTVL.

This clone was counted only a few times. This CDR3 reads CASSLGTGNLGQYF. CDR3 coding DNA: TGTGCCAGCAGCTTAGGGACAGGGAACCTGGGGCAGTACTTC. The V call is TRBV7-9, the J call TRBJ2-7, with 8 bases lining up with TRBD1. The germline gives CDR1 SEHNR, CDR2 FQNEAQ (reference sequence). V lost 1 base to trimming and J lost 9 bases; unmatched junction nucleotides: 8. There are 14 residues in the CDR3. The full variable domain, with the rest looked up from reference TRBV7-9 and TRBJ2-7, is DTGVSQNPRHKITKRGQNVTFRCDPISEHNRLYWYRQTLGQGPEFLTYFQNEAQLEKSRLLSDRFSAERPKGSFSTLEIQRTEQGDSAMYLCASSLGTGNLGQYFGPGTRLTVT.

This clone was detected only a few times. The chain uses TRBV7-2 and TRBJ2-3, with 9 bases identical to TRBD1. Germline CDR1 reads SGHTA; CDR2 reads FQGNSA. The CDR3 has 16 residues. The ends lost 5 bases at V and 4 bases at J; junction bases unmatched: 10. CDR3: CASSRPGQGVADTQYF. The CDR3 DNA follows: TGTGCCAGCAGCCGTCCGGGACAGGGTGTGGCAGATACGCAGTATTTT.

This clone occurred a few times. The chain is built from TRBV7-2 and TRBJ2-7, with TRBD1 identical over 7 bases. This CDR3 has 15 residues. Germline-derived CDR1 and CDR2 are SGHTA and FQGNSA. The V gene end was trimmed by 4 bases and the J gene end by 3 bases; junction bases not matched to a gene: 9. The CDR3 sequence: CASSSRQGGDYEQYF. The DNA of the CDR3 is TGTGCCAGCAGCTCCCGACAGGGTGGGGACTACGAGCAGTACTTC. Combining the CDR3 with reference TRBV7-2 and TRBJ2-7 gives the whole variable domain GAGVSQSPSNKVTEKGKDVELRCDPISGHTALYWYRQSLGQGLEFLIYFQGNSAPDKSGLPSDRFSAERTGGSVSTLTIQRTQQEDSAVYLCASSSRQGGDYEQYFGPGTRLTVT.

This clone was found a few times. V usage is TRBV28 and J usage is TRBJ2-1, with TRBD2 matching over 8 bases. J gave up 7 bases and V 6 bases, and 14 bases lay outside the gene matches. Per germline, CDR1 MDHEN and CDR2 SYDVKM. This CDR3 has 16 residues. CDR3 loop: CASRSTAGGLGNEQFF. CDR3 nucleotide sequence: TGTGCCAGCAGGAGTACCGCGGGGGGCCTGGGGAATGAGCAGTTCTTC.

The rearrangement joins TRBV14 to TRBJ1-2, with a tentative D call TRBD1 (5 bases). The germline V and J ends were trimmed by 3 bases and 3 bases, with 8 bases remaining between them. Germline-derived CDR1 and CDR2 are SGHDN and FVKESK. This CDR3 spans 13 amino acids. CDR3 residues: CASSQGGYYGYTF. In DNA form, the CDR3 reads TGTGCCAGCAGCCAGGGGGGTTACTATGGCTACACCTTC.

This chain connects TRBV29-1 to TRBJ2-3, with a tentative D call TRBD1 (5 bases). Per the germline V gene, CDR1 is SQVTM and CDR2 is ANQGSEA. Between the trimmed V and J ends, which lost 1 base and 8 bases, there was a span of 25 bases. The length of the CDR3 is 17 residues. The CDR3 DNA reads as TGCAGCGTTGAAGGGGGCAGGACGTTCCTGGATCACGGTACGCAGTATTTT. This translates into CSVEGGRTFLDHGTQYF.

The CDR3 here is CASSPKQGMSTDTQYF. CDR3 in DNA: TGTGCCAGCTCACCAAAACAGGGGATGTCGACAGATACGCAGTATTTT. This rearrangement joins TRBV18 to TRBJ2-3; TRBD1 agrees at 7 bases. The trim removed 2 bases at V and 3 bases at J, leaving 8 bases unmatched. Germline loops: CDR1 KGHSH, CDR2 LQKENI. CDR3 size: 16 residues.

The chain combines TRBV19 with TRBJ2-2, with a tentative D call TRBD2 (6 bases). V was trimmed by 5 bases and J by 3 bases, leaving 13 bases between them. Germline V gene sequence: CDR1 LNHDA, CDR2 SQIVND (reference sequence). CDR3 length equals 15 residues. The CDR3 reads CASSGGGGYTGELFF. The CDR3 bases are TGTGCCAGTAGTGGCGGTGGGGGGTACACCGGGGAGCTGTTTTTT.

This rearrangement joins TRBV27 to TRBJ2-5, with D tentatively TRBD1 (5 bases). CDR1 and CDR2 (germline): MNHEY, SMNVEV (reference sequence). The V gene lost 2 bases and the J gene lost 5 bases, with 9 bases spanning the gap. The CDR3 length is 13 residues. The CDR3, as DNA: TGTGCCAGCAGTTTAAGGGGCGAGGAGACCCAGTACTTC. This encodes CASSLRGEETQYF.

The V and J genes are TRBV29-1 and TRBJ2-4; perhaps TRBD1 as D (6 bases). Germline V CDR1 and CDR2: SQVTM, ANQGSEA. CDR3 length equals 12 residues. V gave up 4 bases and J gave up 8 bases, with 12 bases separating them. The CDR3 nucleotides are TGCAGCGTTGGGGGCAGGGGTGACATTCAGTACTTC. Translation: CSVGGRGDIQYF.

The chain is built from TRBV23-1 and TRBJ2-5; weak D call: TRBD1 (5 bases). TRBV23-1 is annotated as an ORF whose role is uncertain. The germline V and J ends were trimmed by 4 bases and 3 bases, with 15 bases remaining between them. This CDR3 has 15 residues. Here the CDR3 reads CASSRSATAKETQYF. The CDR3, as DNA: TGCGCCAGCAGTCGGAGCGCGACAGCCAAAGAGACCCAGTACTTC.

The chain employs TRBV5-6 and TRBJ2-5; D perhaps matches TRBD1 (6 bases). CDR1 is SGHDT and CDR2 is YYEEEE in the germline V gene. V lost 4 bases and J 1 base, leaving 11 bases between the germline ends. This CDR3 spans 14 amino acids. The CDR3 DNA reads as TGTGCCAGCAGCATAATAGGGGGCCAAGAGACCCAGTACTTC. Translation gives CASSIIGGQETQYF.

This clone was detected ten times or more. This chain connects TRBV7-9 to TRBJ2-3; 9 bases agree with TRBD1. Germline V gives CDR1 SEHNR, CDR2 FQNEAQ (reference sequence). V was clipped by 3 bases and J by 4 bases; unmatched bases: 2. The CDR3 extends over 14 amino acids. The CDR3 spells CASSFDRGADTQYF. DNA for the CDR3: TGTGCCAGCAGCTTCGACAGGGGGGCAGATACGCAGTATTTT.

This rearrangement joins TRBV7-9 to TRBJ1-4; D gene unclear. V shed 4 bases and J shed 2 bases, with 8 bases lying between them. This CDR3 spans 14 amino acids. Germline V gene data show CDR1 as SEHNR and CDR2 as FQNEAQ (reference sequence). The CDR3 coding sequence is TGTGCCAGCAGCTCACAGACCACTAATGAAAAACTGTTTTTT. Protein: CASSSQTTNEKLFF.

The sample holds a few counts of this clone. The J gene is TRBJ2-5, the V gene TRBV10-3; D is perhaps TRBD2 (7 bases). The germline V gene encodes CDR1 ENHRY and CDR2 SYGVKD. This CDR3 region has 14 residues. Trimming removed 3 bases from V and 5 bases from J, with 13 bases in between. The DNA of the CDR3 is TGTGCCATCAGTGATCGGGGGGCCTTCGAGACCCAGTACTTC. Protein product: CAISDRGAFETQYF.

This chain connects TRBV5-4 to TRBJ2-7; tentatively, D is TRBD1 (8 bases). The CDR3 runs to 15 residues. The germline V gene has CDR1 SGHNT and CDR2 YYREEE (reference sequence). The V gene lost 4 bases and the J gene lost 5 bases, with 19 bases spanning the gap. The CDR3 spells CASSPGGRGPNEQYF. For the CDR3, the DNA is TGTGCCAGCAGCCCGGGAGGCAGGGGGCCAAACGAGCAGTACTTC.

This clone was found a few times. The chain links TRBV2 to TRBJ2-7; D might be TRBD1 (6 bases). Germline-derived CDR1 and CDR2 are SNHLY and FYNNEI. The CDR3 is 15 residues long. With 8 bases removed from V and 1 base from J, the gap between germline ends came to 18 bases. The CDR3 here is CASVRDKQLSYEQYF. For the CDR3, the DNA is TGTGCCAGCGTCCGGGACAAACAATTATCCTACGAGCAGTACTTC.

The chain employs TRBV7-2 and TRBJ2-7, with D possibly matching TRBD1 (6 bases). V dropped 3 bases and J dropped 6 bases, with 9 bases sitting between them. There are 12 residues in the CDR3. Germline V gives CDR1 SGHTA, CDR2 FQGNSA. The CDR3 nucleotides are TGTGCCAGCAGCTTTGGACAGAGCGAGCAGTACTTC. It is translated as CASSFGQSEQYF.

Only a few counts were recorded for this clone. The gene calls are TRBV18 and TRBJ1-1; no reliable D call. CDR1 and CDR2 from the germline V gene are KGHSH and LQKENI. The CDR3 length is 15 residues. Between the trimmed V and J ends, which lost 5 bases and 0 bases, there was a span of 13 bases. The chain's CDR3 is CASSFTETVNTEAFF. DNA for the CDR3: TGTGCCAGCTCATTTACAGAGACGGTGAACACTGAAGCTTTCTTT.